Below are 19 T cell receptor beta chains sequenced from a single sample in a study of cytomegalovirus exposure and HLA in healthy donors. This PCR relied on a set of 60 Vbeta primers and 13 Jbeta primers. Profiling relied on immunoSEQ multiplex PCR, and the TCRdb table lists in-frame clones only, not all of them. The sample includes more than 100,000 clones, roughly 80% of them seen just once. What was sequenced was PBMCs. Every receptor here comes from a man aged 35 to 55 in good health and CMV-seronegative.

This sequence joins TRBV5-5 and TRBJ2-1, with 7 bases matching TRBD1. CDR1 and CDR2 from the germline V gene are SGHKS and YYEKEE (reference sequence). The CDR3 runs 14 residues. V shed 4 bases and J 5 bases; nucleotides not matched to a gene: 6. The CDR3 is CASSKPGTDNEQFF. CDR3 coding DNA: TGTGCCAGCAGCAAACCCGGGACAGACAATGAGCAGTTCTTC.

This clone has just one count. V usage is TRBV4-3 and J usage is TRBJ1-1; D remains unclear. This CDR3 spans 13 amino acids. From germline, CDR1 is LGHNA and CDR2 YSLEER. V dropped 0 bases and J dropped 6 bases, with 8 bases sitting between them. The CDR3, as DNA: TGCGCCAGCAGCCAAGATGGCGGGGCTGAAGCTTTCTTT. Translated: CASSQDGGAEAFF.

A single count supports this clone. V gene TRBV30 combines with J gene TRBJ1-2; D is possibly TRBD1 (5 bases). This CDR3 comprises 12 residues. Per the germline V gene, CDR1 is GTSNPN and CDR2 is SVGIG (reference sequence). V dropped 0 bases and J dropped 8 bases, with 10 bases sitting between them. The CDR3 DNA sequence: TGTGCCTGGAGTGTATCGGGGGTCGGCTACACCTTC. This encodes CAWSVSGVGYTF.

As to this clone: The sample holds other DNA sequences that translate to the same CDR3. The V gene is TRBV18, the J gene TRBJ1-1, with D perhaps matching TRBD1 (5 bases). The CDR3 covers 11 residues. V shed 3 bases and J shed 7 bases, with 6 bases lying between them. CDR1 is KGHSH and CDR2 is LQKENI in the germline V gene. The CDR3 nucleotides read TGTGCCAGCTCACCTCAGGGTGAAGCTTTCTTT. Encoded protein: CASSPQGEAFF.

The chain employs TRBV9 and TRBJ2-2; TRBD1 agrees at 8 bases. V was clipped by 4 bases and J by 6 bases; unmatched bases: 11. The CDR3 runs 16 residues. Per the germline V gene, CDR1 is SGDLS and CDR2 is YYNGEE. In DNA, the CDR3 is TGTGCCAGCAGCCTCAGACGGACAGGGTTGGCCGGGGAGCTGTTTTTT. Translated: CASSLRRTGLAGELFF.

Details on this clone: The junction does not match germline at one end; this may be a read error. V is TRBV13 and J is TRBJ2-7, with TRBD2 matching over 11 bases. Germline V gives CDR1 PRHDT, CDR2 FYEKMQ (reference sequence). The CDR3 loop spans 16 amino acids. CDR3 region: CAGSSFGTSGFYEQYF. DNA for the CDR3: TGTGCCGGCAGCTCATTCGGGACTAGCGGATTCTACGAGCAGTACTTC. The variable domain in full, with the rest retrieved from reference TRBV13 and TRBJ2-7, is AAGVIQSPRHLIKEKRETATLKCYPIPRHDTVYWYQQGPGQDPQFLISFYEKMQSDKGSIPDRFSAQQFSDYHSELNMSSLELGDSALYFCAGSSFGTSGFYEQYFGPGTRLTVT.

V gene TRBV27 combines with J gene TRBJ1-2; TRBD1 aligns across 7 bases. The CDR3 runs to 13 residues. V shed 5 bases, J shed 3 bases, and the junction held 3 bases outside the gene matches. From germline, CDR1 is MNHEY and CDR2 SMNVEV (reference sequence). CDR3 region: CASSQTGDYGYTF. CDR3 DNA sequence: TGTGCCAGCAGTCAAACAGGGGACTATGGCTACACCTTC.

The rearrangement uses TRBV11-2 and TRBJ2-7; 8 bases are a match to TRBD2. In germline, CDR1 is SGHAT, CDR2 FQNNGV. The CDR3 totals 14 residues. V gave up 0 bases and J gave up 5 bases; unmatched junction bases: 3. CDR3 nucleotide sequence: TGTGCCAGCAGCTTAGACGGGGGGGGCCACGAGCAGTACTTC. Protein: CASSLDGGGHEQYF.

The CDR3 region is CASSLLGTAPGAEAFF. The DNA of the CDR3 is TGTGCCAGCAGCTTATTGGGCACAGCCCCAGGGGCTGAAGCTTTCTTT. The gene calls are TRBV7-3 and TRBJ1-1; a weak D match, TRBD1 (6 bases). CDR3 length: 16 residues. Germline V gene data show CDR1 as SGHTA and CDR2 as FQGTGA. Deletions cut 2 bases from V and 6 bases from J, with 19 bases between.

In its sample, this clone was seen once. The chain uses TRBV11-2 and TRBJ2-3; 7 nucleotides agree with TRBD1. Looked up from germline, CDR1 is SGHAT and CDR2 is FQNNGV. The ends lost 0 bases at V and 2 bases at J; junction bases unmatched: 2. The CDR3 runs 15 residues. CDR3 protein: CASSLDTGVTDTQYF. DNA for the CDR3: TGTGCCAGCAGCTTAGATACAGGGGTCACAGATACGCAGTATTTT.

The sample holds a few counts of this clone. The gene calls are TRBV5-1 and TRBJ2-7, with TRBD1 matching 8 bases. The V gene end was trimmed by 3 bases and the J gene end by 6 bases; junction bases not matched to a gene: 5. CDR1 is SGHRS and CDR2 is YFSETQ in the germline V gene. CDR3 size: 13 residues. CDR3 amino acids: CASSSRTGLEQYF. CDR3 in DNA: TGCGCCAGCAGCTCGAGGACAGGGCTCGAGCAGTACTTC. Complete variable domain (other parts from reference TRBV5-1 and TRBJ2-7): KAGVTQTPRYLIKTRGQQVTLSCSPISGHRSVSWYQQTPGQGLQFLFEYFSETQRNKGNFPGRFSGRQFSNSRSEMNVSTLELGDSALYLCASSSRTGLEQYFGPGTRLTVT.

The CDR3 region is CASSLDGVGSSYEQYF. The CDR3, as DNA: TGCGCCAGCAGCTTGGACGGGGTGGGGAGCTCCTACGAGCAGTACTTC. V is TRBV5-1 and J is TRBJ2-7; tentative D call: TRBD2 (5 bases). V was cut by 0 bases and J by 0 bases, with 13 bases left in between. CDR1 SGHRS and CDR2 YFSETQ come from the germline V gene. The CDR3 has 16 residues.

The chain recombines TRBV29-1 with TRBJ2-1; 11 bases map to TRBD2. CDR1 and CDR2 from the germline V gene are SQVTM and ANQGSEA. This CDR3 is 12 amino acids long. V lost 7 bases, J lost 9 bases, and 5 bases stayed unmatched. For the CDR3, the DNA is TGCAGCGAGATGCTAGCGGGAGGTGAGCAGTTCTTC. It codes for CSEMLAGGEQFF.

The sample holds a few counts of this clone. The DNA of the CDR3 is TGTGCCAGCAGCCCGGGACAGAACACTGAAGCTTTCTTT. Protein: CASSPGQNTEAFF. This chain links TRBV9 with TRBJ1-1, with D possibly TRBD1 on 6 matching bases. Trimming removed 4 bases at V and 1 base at J, with 8 bases between. The length of the CDR3 is 13 residues. Germline CDR1 SGDLS, CDR2 YYNGEE.

J is TRBJ2-7 and V is TRBV19; TRBD1 agrees at 7 bases. The ends lost 4 bases at V and 2 bases at J; junction bases unmatched: 14. Germline V CDR1 and CDR2: LNHDA, SQIVND (reference sequence). This CDR3 has 17 amino acids. Written as DNA, the CDR3 is TGTGCCAGTAGTACCTTGGCCCAGGGGGACCCGCCCTACGAGCAGTACTTC. Protein: CASSTLAQGDPPYEQYF.

This clone appeared a few times. The V call is TRBV30, the J call TRBJ1-5, with D uncertain. In germline, CDR1 is GTSNPN, CDR2 SVGIG (reference sequence). V shed 5 bases and J shed 4 bases, with 12 bases lying between them. The CDR3 contains 13 residues. DNA of the CDR3: TGTGCCTGGGCTCCGGGAAATAATCAGCCCCAGCATTTT. Protein: CAWAPGNNQPQHF.

The V and J genes are TRBV5-6 and TRBJ2-1, with TRBD1 identical over 9 bases. The CDR3 runs to 17 residues. With 2 bases clipped from V and 3 bases from J, the junction kept 9 bases outside the gene matches. The germline gives CDR1 SGHDT, CDR2 YYEEEE. CDR3 protein: CASSFFVGQGNYNEQFF. CDR3 DNA: TGTGCCAGCAGCTTTTTTGTGGGACAGGGAAACTACAATGAGCAGTTCTTC.

V is TRBV25-1 and J is TRBJ2-1; D is unresolved. V lost 3 bases to trimming and J lost 4 bases, with 4 bases between them. The CDR3 covers 12 residues. Germline CDR1 and CDR2: MGHDK and SYGVNS. DNA for the CDR3: TGTGCCAGCAGTGAGTTATACAATGAGCAGTTCTTC. Amino acid sequence: CASSELYNEQFF.

The chain carries TRBV27 and TRBJ2-5; 10 nucleotides line up with TRBD2. V trimming: 6 bases; J trimming: 5 bases; junction bases outside the gene matches: 12. The CDR3 consists of 16 residues. CDR1 and CDR2 from the germline V gene are MNHEY and SMNVEV (reference sequence). The CDR3 DNA follows: TGTGCCAGCAGCCGCATCCTAGCGGGAGCCTGGGAGACCCAGTACTTC. It codes for CASSRILAGAWETQYF.